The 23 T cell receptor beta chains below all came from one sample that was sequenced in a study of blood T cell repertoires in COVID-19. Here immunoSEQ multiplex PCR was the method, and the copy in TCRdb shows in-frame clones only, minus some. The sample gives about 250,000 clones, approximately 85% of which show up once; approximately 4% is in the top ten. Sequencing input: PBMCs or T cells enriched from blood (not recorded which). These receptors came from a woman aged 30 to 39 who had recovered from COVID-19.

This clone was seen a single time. For the CDR3, the DNA is TGTGCCAGCAGTTACGGGGGCAACACTGAAGCTTTCTTT. Residues: CASSYGGNTEAFF. J is TRBJ1-1 and V is TRBV6-6, with a weak D call TRBD1 (6 bases). Germline values: CDR1 MNHNY, CDR2 SVGAGI (reference sequence). The CDR3 runs to 13 residues. V was shortened by 2 bases and J by 2 bases, with 6 bases between the two germline ends.

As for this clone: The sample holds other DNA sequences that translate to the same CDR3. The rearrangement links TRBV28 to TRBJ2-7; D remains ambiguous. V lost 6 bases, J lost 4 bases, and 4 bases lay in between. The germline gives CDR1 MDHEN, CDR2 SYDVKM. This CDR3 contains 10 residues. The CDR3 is CASSRYEQYF. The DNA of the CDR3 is TGTGCCAGCAGCAGGTACGAGCAGTACTTC.

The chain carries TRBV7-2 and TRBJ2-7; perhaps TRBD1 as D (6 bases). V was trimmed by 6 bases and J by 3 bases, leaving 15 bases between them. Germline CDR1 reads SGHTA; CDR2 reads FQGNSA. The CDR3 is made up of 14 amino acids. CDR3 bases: TGTGCCAGCAGTCGATGGAAAGGGGGCTACGAGCAGTACTTC. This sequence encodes CASSRWKGGYEQYF.

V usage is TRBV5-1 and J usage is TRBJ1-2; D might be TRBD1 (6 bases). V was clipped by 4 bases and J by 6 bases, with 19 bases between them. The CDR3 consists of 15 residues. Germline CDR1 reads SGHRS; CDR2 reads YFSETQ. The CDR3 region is CASSPLPHRADGYTF. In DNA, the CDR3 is TGCGCCAGCAGCCCCTTGCCCCACAGGGCTGATGGCTACACCTTC.

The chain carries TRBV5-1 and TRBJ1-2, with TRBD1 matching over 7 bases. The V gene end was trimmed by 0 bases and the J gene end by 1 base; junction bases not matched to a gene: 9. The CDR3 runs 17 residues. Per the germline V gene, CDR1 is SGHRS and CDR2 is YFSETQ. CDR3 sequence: CASSLVQGGTINYGYTF. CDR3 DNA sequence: TGCGCCAGCAGCTTGGTTCAGGGGGGAACTATTAACTATGGCTACACCTTC.

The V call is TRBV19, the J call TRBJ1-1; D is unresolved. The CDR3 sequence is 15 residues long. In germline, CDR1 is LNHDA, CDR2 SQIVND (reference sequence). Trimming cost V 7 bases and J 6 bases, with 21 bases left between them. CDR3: CASIKEHQAWAEAFF. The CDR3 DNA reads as TGTGCCAGTATCAAGGAACACCAGGCATGGGCTGAAGCTTTCTTT. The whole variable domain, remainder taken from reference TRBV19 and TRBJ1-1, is DGGITQSPKYLFRKEGQNVTLSCEQNLNHDAMYWYRQDPGQGLRLIYYSQIVNDFQKGDIAEGYSVSREKKESFPLTVTSAQKNPTAFYLCASIKEHQAWAEAFFGQGTRLTVV.

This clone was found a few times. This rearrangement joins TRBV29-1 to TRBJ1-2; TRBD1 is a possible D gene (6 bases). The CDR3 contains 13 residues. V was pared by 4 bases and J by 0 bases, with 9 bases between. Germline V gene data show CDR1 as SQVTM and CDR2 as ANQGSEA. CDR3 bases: TGCAGCGTTGGGACAGATCCTAACTATGGCTACACCTTC. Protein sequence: CSVGTDPNYGYTF.

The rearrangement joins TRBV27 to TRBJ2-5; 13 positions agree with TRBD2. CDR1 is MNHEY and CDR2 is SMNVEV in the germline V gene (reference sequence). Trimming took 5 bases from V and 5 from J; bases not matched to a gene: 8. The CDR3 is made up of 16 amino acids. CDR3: CASSPPGLAGRETQYF. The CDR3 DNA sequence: TGTGCCAGCAGTCCGCCGGGACTAGCGGGACGCGAGACCCAGTACTTC.

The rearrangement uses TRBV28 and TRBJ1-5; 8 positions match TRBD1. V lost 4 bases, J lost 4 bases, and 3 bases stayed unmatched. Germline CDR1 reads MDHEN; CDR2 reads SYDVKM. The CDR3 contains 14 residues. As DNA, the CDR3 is TGTGCCAGCAGTTCCCGGACAGGGAATCAGCCCCAGCATTTT. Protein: CASSSRTGNQPQHF.

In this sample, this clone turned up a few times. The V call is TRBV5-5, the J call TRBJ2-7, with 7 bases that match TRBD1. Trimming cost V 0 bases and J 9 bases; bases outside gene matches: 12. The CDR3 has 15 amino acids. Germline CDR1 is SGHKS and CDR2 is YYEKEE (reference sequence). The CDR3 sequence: CASSLVWQGVSWQYF. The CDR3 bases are TGTGCCAGCAGCTTGGTTTGGCAGGGGGTTTCGTGGCAGTACTTC.

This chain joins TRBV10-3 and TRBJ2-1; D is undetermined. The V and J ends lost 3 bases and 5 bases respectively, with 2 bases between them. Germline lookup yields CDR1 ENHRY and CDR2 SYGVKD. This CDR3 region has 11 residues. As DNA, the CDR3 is TGTGCCATCAGTGACGACAATGAGCAGTTCTTC. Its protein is CAISDDNEQFF.

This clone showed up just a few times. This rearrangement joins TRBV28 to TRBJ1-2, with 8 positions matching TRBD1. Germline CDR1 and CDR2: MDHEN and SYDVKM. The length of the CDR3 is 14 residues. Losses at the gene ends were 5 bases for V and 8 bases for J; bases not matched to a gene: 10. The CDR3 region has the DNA TGTGCCAGCAGTATTGACAGGGGCCTGGGGGGCTACACCTTC. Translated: CASSIDRGLGGYTF.

CDR3 in DNA: TGTGCCAGCAGCTCGCCTCTGCAGGGAACCTATAATTCACCCCTCCACTTT. Protein: CASSSPLQGTYNSPLHF. This chain links TRBV7-8 with TRBJ1-6; D is perhaps TRBD1 (5 bases). The V gene's germline CDR1 is SGHVS and CDR2 FQNEAQ. The CDR3 length is 17 residues. V was trimmed by 4 bases and J by 2 bases, leaving 15 bases between them.

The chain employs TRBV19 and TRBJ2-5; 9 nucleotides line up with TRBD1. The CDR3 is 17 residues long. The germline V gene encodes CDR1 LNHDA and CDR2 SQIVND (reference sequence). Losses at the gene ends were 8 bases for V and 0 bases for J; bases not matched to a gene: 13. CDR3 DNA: TGTGCCAGTTCCGACGGACAGGGGCCATGGAACCAAGAGACCCAGTACTTC. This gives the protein CASSDGQGPWNQETQYF.

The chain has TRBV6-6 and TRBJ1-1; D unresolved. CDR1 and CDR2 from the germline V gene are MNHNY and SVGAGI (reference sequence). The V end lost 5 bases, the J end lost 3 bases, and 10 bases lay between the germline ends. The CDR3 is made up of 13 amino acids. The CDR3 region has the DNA TGTGCCAGCAGTACGCGAGTTGACACTGAAGCTTTCTTT. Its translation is CASSTRVDTEAFF.

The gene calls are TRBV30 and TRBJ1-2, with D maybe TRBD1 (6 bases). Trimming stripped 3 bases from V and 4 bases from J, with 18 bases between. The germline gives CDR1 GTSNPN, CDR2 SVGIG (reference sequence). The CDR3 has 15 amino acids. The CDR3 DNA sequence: TGTGCCTGGAGAAAAACGGGACAAGGCTCCTATGGCTACACCTTC. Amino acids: CAWRKTGQGSYGYTF.

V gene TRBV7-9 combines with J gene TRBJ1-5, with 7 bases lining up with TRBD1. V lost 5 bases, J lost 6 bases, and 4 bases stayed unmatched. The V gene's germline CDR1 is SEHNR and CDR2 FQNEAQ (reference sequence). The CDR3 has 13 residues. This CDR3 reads CASSRQGVQPQHF. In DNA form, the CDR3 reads TGTGCCAGCAGCCGCCAGGGGGTTCAGCCCCAGCATTTT.

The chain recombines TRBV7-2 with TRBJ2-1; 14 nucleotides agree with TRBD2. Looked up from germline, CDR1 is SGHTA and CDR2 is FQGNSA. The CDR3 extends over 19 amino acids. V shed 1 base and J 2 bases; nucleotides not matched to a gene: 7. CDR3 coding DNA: TGTGCCAGCAGCTTAGGGGGACTAGCGGGAGAATTCCCCTACAATGAGCAGTTCTTC. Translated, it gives CASSLGGLAGEFPYNEQFF.

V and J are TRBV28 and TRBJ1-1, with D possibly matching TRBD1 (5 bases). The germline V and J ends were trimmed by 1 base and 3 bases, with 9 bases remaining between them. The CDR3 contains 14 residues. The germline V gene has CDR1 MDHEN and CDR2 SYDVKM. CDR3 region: CASSLSWGDTEAFF. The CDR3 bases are TGTGCCAGCAGTTTATCGTGGGGGGACACTGAAGCTTTCTTT.

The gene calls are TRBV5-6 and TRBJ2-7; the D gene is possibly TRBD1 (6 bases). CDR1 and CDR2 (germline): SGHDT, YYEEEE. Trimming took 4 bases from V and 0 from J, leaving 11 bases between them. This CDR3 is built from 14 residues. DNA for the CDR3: TGTGCCAGCAGCCAAGGGGGAAGCTCCTACGAGCAGTACTTC. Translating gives CASSQGGSSYEQYF.

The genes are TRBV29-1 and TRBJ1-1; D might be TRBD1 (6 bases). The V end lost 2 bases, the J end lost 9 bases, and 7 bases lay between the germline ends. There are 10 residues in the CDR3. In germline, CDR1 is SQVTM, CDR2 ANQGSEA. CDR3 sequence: CSVEQGKAFF. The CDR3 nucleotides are TGCAGCGTTGAACAGGGGAAAGCTTTCTTT.

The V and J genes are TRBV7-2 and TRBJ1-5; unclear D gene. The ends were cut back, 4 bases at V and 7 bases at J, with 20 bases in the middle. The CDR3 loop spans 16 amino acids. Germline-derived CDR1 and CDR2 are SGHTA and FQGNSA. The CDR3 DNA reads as TGTGCCAGCAGCTCCATAAAATTTAGTGTGATACAGCCCCAGCATTTT. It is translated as CASSSIKFSVIQPQHF.

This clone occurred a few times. CDR3 residues: CSVVIGVNEKLFF. The CDR3 bases are TGCAGCGTTGTAATCGGGGTAAATGAAAAACTGTTTTTT. The chain recombines TRBV29-1 with TRBJ1-4; D gene unclear. The CDR3 extends over 13 amino acids. The germline V and J ends were trimmed by 4 bases and 5 bases, with 11 bases remaining between them. Germline V gives CDR1 SQVTM, CDR2 ANQGSEA.